Listed below are T cell receptor beta chains from one sample, sequenced in a study of PD-L1 blockade in urothelial cancer. The data were produced by immunoSEQ multiplex PCR, yet TCRdb's version contains in-frame clones alone and is incomplete. Of about 72,000 clones listed, approximately 83% were seen once; the top ten hold just under 15%. The source material was PBMCs, sampled around atezolizumab (anti-PD-L1) treatment. All receptors derive from a man aged 55 to 69 with urothelial cancer. Both conserved end residues are part of each CDR3. D genes are given only for firm matches. Some rows have no size entry. The others give once, few or many, or a class for an expanded clone.

d_call: -
j_call: TRBJ1-1
v_call: TRBV5-4
cdr3_length: 16
clone_size: -
cdr3_aa: CASSPSARTARGEAFF
cdr3_nt: TGTGCCAGCAGCCCCTCCGCCCGGACAGCGCGAGGTGAAGCTTTCTTT

d_call: -
j_call: TRBJ2-1
v_call: TRBV18
cdr3_length: 15
clone_size: -
cdr3_aa: CASSPPVTPGNEQFF
cdr3_nt: TGTGCCAGCTCACCACCGGTCACCCCGGGTAATGAGCAGTTCTTC

d_call: -
j_call: TRBJ2-3
v_call: TRBV7-3
cdr3_length: 13
clone_size: -
cdr3_aa: CASSLTQGDTQYF
cdr3_nt: TGTGCCAGCAGCTTAACGCAGGGGGATACGCAGTATTTT

d_call: TRBD1
j_call: TRBJ2-2
v_call: TRBV4-1
cdr3_length: 16
clone_size: -
cdr3_aa: CASSQGVHPGGGELFF
cdr3_nt: TGCGCCAGCAGCCAAGGGGTCCACCCAGGGGGCGGGGAGCTGTTTTTT

d_call: TRBD1
j_call: TRBJ2-2
v_call: TRBV7-3
cdr3_length: 17
clone_size: -
cdr3_aa: CASSPHAGQGNTGELFF
cdr3_nt: TGTGCCAGCAGCCCTCACGCGGGACAGGGTAACACCGGGGAGCTGTTTTTT

d_call: -
j_call: TRBJ1-1
v_call: TRBV20-1
cdr3_length: 11
clone_size: -
cdr3_aa: CSARAPPQAFF
cdr3_nt: TGCAGTGCTAGGGCCCCCCCACAAGCTTTCTTT

d_call: -
j_call: TRBJ1-4
v_call: TRBV5-8
cdr3_length: 16
clone_size: -
cdr3_aa: CASSFITGQRNEKLFF
cdr3_nt: TGTGCCAGCAGCTTCATCACGGGACAAAGAAATGAAAAACTGTTTTTT

d_call: -
j_call: TRBJ1-1
v_call: TRBV11-2
cdr3_length: 13
clone_size: -
cdr3_aa: CASSFSRDTEAFF
cdr3_nt: TGTGCCAGCAGCTTCTCCCGAGACACTGAAGCTTTCTTT

d_call: -
j_call: TRBJ1-3
v_call: TRBV7-2
cdr3_length: 15
clone_size: -
cdr3_aa: CASSLVRGSGNTIYF
cdr3_nt: TGTGCCAGCAGCTTAGTAAGGGGGTCTGGAAACACCATATATTTT

d_call: TRBD1
j_call: TRBJ2-5
v_call: TRBV28
cdr3_length: 15
clone_size: few
cdr3_aa: CASSSEDRGGETQYF
cdr3_nt: TGTGCCAGCAGTTCAGAGGACAGGGGAGGAGAGACCCAGTACTTC

d_call: -
j_call: TRBJ2-3
v_call: TRBV7-9
cdr3_length: 14
clone_size: -
cdr3_aa: CASSLRASTDTQYF
cdr3_nt: TGTGCCAGCAGCCTCAGGGCTAGCACAGATACGCAGTATTTT

d_call: -
j_call: TRBJ2-7
v_call: TRBV7-8
cdr3_length: 13
clone_size: -
cdr3_aa: CASSLSTPYEQYF
cdr3_nt: TGTGCCAGCAGCTTAAGCACCCCCTACGAGCAGTACTTC

d_call: -
j_call: TRBJ1-5
v_call: TRBV4-1
cdr3_length: 15
clone_size: -
cdr3_aa: CASSQGTAPNQPQHF
cdr3_nt: TGCGCCAGCAGCCAAGGGACAGCCCCTAATCAGCCCCAGCATTTT

d_call: TRBD1
j_call: TRBJ2-7
v_call: TRBV5-5
cdr3_length: 13
clone_size: few
cdr3_aa: CASRFTGGGEQYF
cdr3_nt: TGTGCCAGCAGATTTACAGGGGGCGGCGAGCAGTACTTC

d_call: TRBD1
j_call: TRBJ2-1
v_call: TRBV27
cdr3_length: 15
clone_size: -
cdr3_aa: CASSFRQGAYNEQFF
cdr3_nt: TGTGCCAGCAGTTTTAGACAGGGGGCGTACAATGAGCAGTTCTTC

d_call: -
j_call: TRBJ2-3
v_call: TRBV15
cdr3_length: 14
clone_size: -
cdr3_aa: CATSRDRGTDTQYF
cdr3_nt: TGTGCCACCAGCAGAGATAGGGGGACAGATACGCAGTATTTT